One T cell receptor (beta chain) is described in this entry. Its antigen is unknown. Per-base quality was not reported, and no clone a single base away is much larger than it. This sample stems from a study of blood T cell repertoires in COVID-19 (dated by TCRdb to between 2020 and 2021). Study-level background: Samples from collaborators originated in the United States, Italy and Spain and spanned both the acute and convalescent phases of COVID-19. Where HLA class I and class II types were available, the types were taken from metadata supplied by the sample provider, not from assay-based typing. The samples were drawn from the first 160 participants of the ongoing ImmuneRACE study and from 950 to 1,500 subjects provided by 6 global collaborators. The prospective study material was composed of cDNA or gDNA derived from T cells, B-cell-depleted T cells, or PBMCs. The dataset comprised deeply sampled blood TCRbeta repertoires from subjects exposed to, actively infected with, or recovered from COVID-19. The repertoires were made available in a free public database intended to serve as a resource for research on the immune response to SARS-CoV-2. A de-identified subject ID, COVID-19 status, age in years and sex were almost always included in the sample metadata.

TCRbeta CDR3 regions were amplified from genomic DNA using the immunoSEQ Assay, a bias-controlled multiplex PCR. Under the source paper's analysis protocol: The number of nucleated cells in each sample was estimated by amplification of reference gene primers within the assay. To quantify the absolute abundance of each unique TCRbeta CDR3 rearrangement, sequence reads were collapsed and filtered. For each sample, productive Simpson clonality was calculated as the square root of Simpson's diversity index across productive rearrangements. TCRdb took over this immuneACCESS table, retaining in-frame rearrangements with V and J assigned. Such tables are incomplete; in checked studies, under half of the missing clones stem from an unresolved V gene, and the remainder is unexplained. Clonal size and the V and J genes are those of that table, whereas D and trimming came from the DNA. The sample contains around 87,000 clones, 60% to 85% of them found a single time. The ten largest account for around 9.4% of the sample.

General conclusions and limits of the study: The quantity of clinical and demographic metadata differed by source and by participant and was supplied without curation.

Each collaborating institution followed its own protocols to collect whole blood in K2EDTA tubes. For TCRbeta analysis, collaborators shipped samples in one of three forms: frozen whole blood, isolated PBMCs, or DNA extracted from either of those sample types. V has 0 bases trimmed and J has 6 bases trimmed; junction bases matching no gene number 4. Via the germline V gene, CDR1 is MDHEN and CDR2 SYDVKM. The CDR3 holds 14 amino acids from the cysteine to the phenylalanine. Kept here is only the CDR3 DNA, which spans 42 bases and is read in frame from base 1. Material for sequencing was peripheral blood. The TCR sequence derives from a woman of 80 years or more with acute or convalescent COVID-19. The chain couples TRBV28 to TRBJ1-2; TRBD1 fits 7 bases in the junction. The DNA sequence reads TGTGCCAGCAGTTTATGGGGTAGGGGGCATGGCTACACCTTC. Protein translation: CASSLWGRGHGYTF.